This TCR beta chain was sequenced during a study of T cell responses to AZD1222 COVID-19 vaccine. Study-wide results and limits: Spike-specific TCR breadth and depth rose after two AZD1222 doses. The repertoires were collected only after the peak T cell response.

CDR3 size: 15 residues. The V and J ends lost 4 bases and 0 bases respectively, with 10 bases between them. Germline V gene data show CDR1 as MNHNY and CDR2 as SVGAGI (reference sequence). Worth noting for this clone: Its antigen is as yet unknown.

Sequenced by immunoSEQ multiplex PCR; TCRdb stores in-frame clones only, minus some. The data contain fewer than 200,000 clones, around 88% of them seen just once; the ten biggest clones take up roughly 12%. The clonotype originates from an adult who received the AZD1222 COVID-19 vaccine. The chain uses TRBV6-6 and TRBJ1-3; D uncertain. The sample here was peripheral blood, taken 28 days after the second AZD1222 dose. CDR3 loop: CASSLGAFSGNTIYF. Here the CDR3 DNA reads TGTGCCAGCAGTTTAGGAGCCTTCTCTGGAAACACCATATATTTT.